Sequencing of this T cell receptor (beta chain) was carried out in a study of blood T cells in healthy people across ages. This clonotype was counted between two and nine times. Trimming pared 2 bases from V and 4 bases from J, leaving 16 bases between. This CDR3 comprises 16 residues. CDR1 SGHDN and CDR2 FVKESK come from the germline V gene. Together with a sample-barcoded 5' primer, a J-beta primer mix was included in a second PCR lasting roughly 6 to 12 cycles. TCRdb itself ran the 5' RACE reads through MiXCR, one entry per CDR3 protein. The sample includes approximately 810,000 distinct CDR3 sequences, roughly 26% seen only once; the top ten take roughly 17%.

The TCR originated in a woman older than 75 in good health. V usage is TRBV14 and J usage is TRBJ2-3; D is ambiguous. Sequencing was carried out using blood. The CDR3 sequence is CASSQSLDNLPDTQYF. The CDR3 coding sequence is TGTGCCAGCAGCCAATCTCTAGACAATCTCCCAGATACGCAGTATTTT.